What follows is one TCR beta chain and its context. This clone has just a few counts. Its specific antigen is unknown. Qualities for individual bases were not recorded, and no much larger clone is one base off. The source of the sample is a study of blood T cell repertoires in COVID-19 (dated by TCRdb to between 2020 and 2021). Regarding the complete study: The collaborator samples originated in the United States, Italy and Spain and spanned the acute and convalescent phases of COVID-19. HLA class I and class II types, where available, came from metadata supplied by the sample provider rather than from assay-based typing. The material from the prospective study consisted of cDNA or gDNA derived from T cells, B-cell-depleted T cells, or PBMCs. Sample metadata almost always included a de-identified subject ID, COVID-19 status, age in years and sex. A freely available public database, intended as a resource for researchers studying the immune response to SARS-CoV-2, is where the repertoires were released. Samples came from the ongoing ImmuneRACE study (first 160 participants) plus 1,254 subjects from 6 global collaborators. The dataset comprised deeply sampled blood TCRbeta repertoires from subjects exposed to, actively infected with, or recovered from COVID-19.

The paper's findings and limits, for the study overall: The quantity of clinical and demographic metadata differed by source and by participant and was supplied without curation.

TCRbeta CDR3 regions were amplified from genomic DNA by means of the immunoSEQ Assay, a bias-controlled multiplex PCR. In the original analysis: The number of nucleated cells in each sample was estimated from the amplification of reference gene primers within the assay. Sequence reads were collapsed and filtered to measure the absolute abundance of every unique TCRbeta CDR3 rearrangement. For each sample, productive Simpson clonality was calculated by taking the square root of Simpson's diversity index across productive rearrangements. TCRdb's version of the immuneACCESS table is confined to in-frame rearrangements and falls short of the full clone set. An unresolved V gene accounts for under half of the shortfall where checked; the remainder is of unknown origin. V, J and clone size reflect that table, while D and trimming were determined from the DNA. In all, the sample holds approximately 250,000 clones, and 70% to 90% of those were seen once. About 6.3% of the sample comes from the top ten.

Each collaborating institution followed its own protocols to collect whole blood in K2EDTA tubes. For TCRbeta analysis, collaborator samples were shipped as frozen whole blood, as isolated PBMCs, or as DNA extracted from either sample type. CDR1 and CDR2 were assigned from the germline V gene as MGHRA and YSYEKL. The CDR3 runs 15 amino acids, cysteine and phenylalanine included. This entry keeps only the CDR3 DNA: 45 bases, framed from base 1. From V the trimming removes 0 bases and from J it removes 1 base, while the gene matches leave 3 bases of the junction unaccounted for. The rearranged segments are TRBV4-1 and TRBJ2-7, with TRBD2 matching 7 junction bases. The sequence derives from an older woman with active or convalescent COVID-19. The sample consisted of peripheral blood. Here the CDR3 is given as CASSQDPGGSYEQYF. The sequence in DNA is TGCGCCAGCAGCCAAGATCCCGGGGGGTCCTACGAGCAGTACTTC.